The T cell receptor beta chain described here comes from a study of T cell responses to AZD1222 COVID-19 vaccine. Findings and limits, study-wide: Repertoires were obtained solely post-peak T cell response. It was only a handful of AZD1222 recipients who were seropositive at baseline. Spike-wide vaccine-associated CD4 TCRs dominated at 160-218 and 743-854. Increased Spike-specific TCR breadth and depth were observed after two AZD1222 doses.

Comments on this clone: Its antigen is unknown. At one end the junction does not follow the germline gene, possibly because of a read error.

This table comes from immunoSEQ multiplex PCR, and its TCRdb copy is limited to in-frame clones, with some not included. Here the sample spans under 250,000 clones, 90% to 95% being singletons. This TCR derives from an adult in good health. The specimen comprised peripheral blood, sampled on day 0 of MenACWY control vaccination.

Here the CDR3 DNA reads TGTGCCAGTAGCCGGTGGCGGGGAGGAGATACGCAGTATTTT. It yields the protein CASSRWRGGDTQYF. The V and J genes are TRBV3-1 (or the pseudogene TRBV3-2) and TRBJ2-3, with D perhaps matching TRBD2 (6 bases). Looked up from germline, CDR1 is LGHDT and CDR2 is YNNKEL (reference sequence). The CDR3 has 14 amino acids.